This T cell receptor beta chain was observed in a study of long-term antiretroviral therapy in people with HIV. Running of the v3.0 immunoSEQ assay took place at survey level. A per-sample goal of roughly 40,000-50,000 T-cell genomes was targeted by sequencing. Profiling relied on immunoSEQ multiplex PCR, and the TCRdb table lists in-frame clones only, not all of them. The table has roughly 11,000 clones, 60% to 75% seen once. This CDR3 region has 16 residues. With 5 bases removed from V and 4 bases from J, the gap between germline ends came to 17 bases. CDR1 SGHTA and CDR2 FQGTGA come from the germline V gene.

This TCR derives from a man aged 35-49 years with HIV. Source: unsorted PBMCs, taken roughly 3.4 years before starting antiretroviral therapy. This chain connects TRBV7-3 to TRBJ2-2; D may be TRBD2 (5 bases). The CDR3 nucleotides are TGTGCCAGCAGCATCTCGGGTCCCCGGGGCACCGGGGAGCTGTTTTTT. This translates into CASSISGPRGTGELFF.